This TCR beta chain was recorded in a study of T cells in Graves' hyperthyroidism and ophthalmopathy. Uncontrolled infections, other autoimmune diseases, pregnancy or lactation led to exclusion of patients. Turning to this clonotype: At one boundary the junction diverges from the germline segment, which might be a read error.

Germline values: CDR1 SQVTM, CDR2 ANQGSEA. The CDR3 spans 17 residues. The source material, RNA transcripts, was used to amplify TCR beta CDR3 regions. Researchers ran a first-round RT-PCR on the TCR CDR3 using the HTBI primer set. Using its own MiXCR run on the multiplex PCR reads, TCRdb lists one record per CDR3 protein. Of roughly 100,000 distinct CDR3 sequences in the sample, about 45% were seen once. Material for sequencing was blood. This chain links TRBV29-1 with TRBJ1-2; possible D gene TRBD1, 5 bases. The clonotype was recovered from a middle-aged man with Graves' hyperthyroidism. CDR3 amino acids: CSAEDRDRGVANYGNTF. In DNA, the CDR3 is TGCAGCGCCGAAGATCGTGACAGAGGAGTAGCTAACTATGGCAACACCTTC. Full variable domain (missing parts from reference TRBV29-1 and TRBJ1-2): SAVISQKPSRDICQRGTSLTIQCQVDSQVTMMFWYRQQPGQSLTLIATANQGSEATYESGFVIDKFPISRPNLTFSTLTVSNMSPEDSSIYLCSAEDRDRGVANYGNTFGSGTRLTVV.